The following is a T cell receptor (beta chain) sequence with its context. Its matching antigen is unknown. The CDR3 loop spans 13 amino acids. Germline CDR1 SEHNR, CDR2 FQNEAQ (reference sequence). This entry is derived from a study of monozygotic twins with inflammatory bowel disease. Study-level results: IBD patients exhibited fewer clonotypes shared with other individuals than healthy twins, particularly with disease activity. Comparison of concordant versus discordant twins revealed no difference in repertoire similarity, possibly due to limited power.

cDNA was made in eight separate reactions per sample. Added by template switching were UMIs that each held a 6-nucleotide sample barcode. TCRdb reprocessed the 5' RACE reads and stores each CDR3 protein as one record, lacking DNA. There are around 450,000 distinct CDR3 sequences in the sample, with 2% to 3% held by the top ten. The sequence was collected from a human donor with ulcerative colitis or Crohn's disease, or a healthy co-twin of an affected twin (not recorded which). J is TRBJ2-2 and V is TRBV7-9. Source material: blood. The CDR3 region is CASSSEGSGELFF.